Presented here are 28 T cell receptor beta chains from one specimen sequenced in a study of T cell changes during pregnancy in multiple sclerosis. Assay: immunoSEQ multiplex PCR; the TCRdb copy retains only in-frame clones and omits some. The sample contains about 88,000 clones, roughly 90% of which appear only once. The material sequenced was peripheral blood, taken in the first trimester of pregnancy. All receptors come from a female donor with multiple sclerosis, enrolled in a pregnancy study.

V usage is TRBV9 and J usage is TRBJ1-4; 8 nucleotides agree with TRBD1. V shed 7 bases, J shed 7 bases, and the junction held 9 bases outside the gene matches. The CDR3 length is 14 residues. Germline-derived CDR1 and CDR2 are SGDLS and YYNGEE. CDR3 bases: TGTGCCAGCCTTACGGACAGGGACTCTGAAAAACTGTTTTTT. Translation: CASLTDRDSEKLFF.

This clone is medium-sized (0.01 to 0.1%). The V call is TRBV28, the J call TRBJ1-2, with 7 bases aligning to TRBD1. From germline, CDR1 is MDHEN and CDR2 SYDVKM. J was trimmed by 4 bases and V by 1 base; bases with no gene match: 9. The CDR3 length is 16 residues. The CDR3, as DNA: TGTGCCAGCAGTTTATACAGGGGTACCATAGGCTATGGCTACACCTTC. It yields the protein CASSLYRGTIGYGYTF.

The rearrangement links TRBV2 to TRBJ1-4; 11 nucleotides agree with TRBD1. Germline V CDR1 and CDR2: SNHLY, FYNNEI. V lost 8 bases and J lost 8; bases outside the gene matches: 7. CDR3 length: 14 amino acids. CDR3 loop: CASGTGGLDEKLFF. In DNA form, the CDR3 reads TGTGCCAGCGGGACAGGGGGGTTGGACGAAAAACTGTTTTTT.

The genes are TRBV19 and TRBJ2-1; no reliable D call. CDR3 length: 14 amino acids. Trimming cost V 3 bases and J 2 bases, with 8 bases left between them. Germline CDR1 LNHDA, CDR2 SQIVND (reference sequence). CDR3 sequence reads: CASSIAGTYNEQFF. The CDR3 DNA follows: TGTGCCAGTAGTATCGCAGGTACCTACAATGAGCAGTTCTTC.

The DNA for the CDR3 is TGTGCCAGTAGTATCGCCGGGACAGTGAGCAATGAGCAGTTCTTC. This codes for CASSIAGTVSNEQFF. This chain joins TRBV19 and TRBJ2-1, with 7 bases fitting TRBD1. The CDR3 length is 15 residues. Germline lookup yields CDR1 LNHDA and CDR2 SQIVND (reference sequence). V shed 3 bases and J 6 bases; nucleotides not matched to a gene: 8. The variable domain in full, completed from reference TRBV19 and TRBJ2-1, reads DGGITQSPKYLFRKEGQNVTLSCEQNLNHDAMYWYRQDPGQGLRLIYYSQIVNDFQKGDIAEGYSVSREKKESFPLTVTSAQKNPTAFYLCASSIAGTVSNEQFFGPGTRLTVL.

The chain links TRBV29-1 to TRBJ2-7, with D tentatively TRBD2 (6 bases). This CDR3 is built from 13 residues. Trimming pared 4 bases from V and 1 base from J, leaving 11 bases between. Germline assignment: CDR1 SQVTM and CDR2 ANQGSEA. This CDR3 is CSVASGHSYEQYF. The CDR3, as DNA: TGCAGCGTTGCCAGCGGGCATTCCTACGAGCAGTACTTC.

The V and J genes are TRBV6-1 and TRBJ1-2; TRBD1 matches at 7 bases. J was trimmed by 5 bases and V by 8 bases; bases with no gene match: 8. CDR3 length: 13 residues. In germline, CDR1 is MNHNS, CDR2 SASEGT. In DNA, the CDR3 is TGTGCCAGCGCCCCGGGACAGCCATATGGCTACACCTTC. This codes for CASAPGQPYGYTF.

The V call is TRBV6-6, the J call TRBJ2-5; the match to TRBD1 covers 9 bases. The V segment lost 8 bases and the J segment 5 bases; nucleotides outside the gene matches: 9. The CDR3 runs 14 residues. The V gene's germline CDR1 is MNHNY and CDR2 SVGAGI (reference sequence). CDR3 sequence (DNA): TGTGCCAGCTCCACGGACAGGGGTGGGGAGACCCAGTACTTC. Its translation: CASSTDRGGETQYF.

This chain connects TRBV5-1 to TRBJ2-7; weak D call: TRBD2 (5 bases). This CDR3 region has 13 residues. Germline lookup yields CDR1 SGHRS and CDR2 YFSETQ. V shed 4 bases and J shed 6 bases, with 14 bases lying between them. CDR3 region: CASSTRESSEQYF. CDR3 DNA sequence: TGCGCCAGCAGCACGAGGGAGAGCTCCGAGCAGTACTTC.

The gene calls are TRBV4-1 and TRBJ2-5, with TRBD2 as a possible D gene (5 bases). Looked up from germline, CDR1 is MGHRA and CDR2 is YSYEKL. The CDR3 covers 15 residues. V was clipped by 1 base and J by 4 bases, with 13 bases between them. As DNA, the CDR3 is TGCGCCAGCAGCCAAGGCGAGGGCGAAGGAGAGACCCAGTACTTC. Its protein is CASSQGEGEGETQYF.

The CDR3 sequence: CASSSGRGTGGTDTQYF. As DNA, the CDR3 is TGCGCCAGCAGCTCGGGCCGGGGGACAGGGGGTACAGATACGCAGTATTTT. The chain uses TRBV5-1 and TRBJ2-3; 11 positions match TRBD1. CDR1 is SGHRS, CDR2 YFSETQ, per germline. V was clipped by 3 bases and J by 3 bases; unmatched bases: 9. There are 17 residues in the CDR3.

The chain employs TRBV19 and TRBJ2-3; 12 bases map to TRBD2. CDR1 is LNHDA, CDR2 SQIVND, per germline (reference sequence). Trimming took 5 bases from V and 5 from J; bases not matched to a gene: 8. This CDR3 is 16 amino acids long. The CDR3 is CASSARLAGEVDTQYF. The CDR3 DNA sequence: TGTGCCAGTAGTGCCCGACTAGCGGGAGAGGTAGATACGCAGTATTTT.

V usage is TRBV2 and J usage is TRBJ2-7; TRBD2 matches at 10 bases. V shed 4 bases and J 0 bases; nucleotides not matched to a gene: 3. Germline CDR1 SNHLY, CDR2 FYNNEI. The CDR3 is 15 residues long. CDR3 residues: CASSGLAGYSYEQYF. CDR3 bases: TGTGCCAGCAGTGGACTAGCGGGTTACTCCTACGAGCAGTACTTC.

This clone is a singleton in its sample. V is TRBV5-1 and J is TRBJ2-7, with 8 bases aligning to TRBD1. Trimming at V came to 5 bases and at J to 2 bases, leaving 6 bases not matched to a gene. Germline lookup yields CDR1 SGHRS and CDR2 YFSETQ. The CDR3 runs to 14 residues. CDR3 sequence (DNA): TGCGCCAGCAGAGGGACAGGTCAAACCTACGAGCAGTACTTC. Amino acid sequence: CASRGTGQTYEQYF.

V gene TRBV25-1 combines with J gene TRBJ2-1; 12 bases line up with TRBD2. Per the germline V gene, CDR1 is MGHDK and CDR2 is SYGVNS. The CDR3 is 11 amino acids. The trim removed 7 bases at V and 13 bases at J, leaving 2 bases unmatched. The CDR3 spells CASTGLAGQFF. For the CDR3, the DNA is TGTGCCAGCACGGGACTAGCGGGCCAGTTCTTC.

The chain has TRBV19 and TRBJ1-1, with D tentatively TRBD1 (5 bases). This CDR3 is 14 amino acids long. Germline-derived CDR1 and CDR2 are LNHDA and SQIVND (reference sequence). V lost 5 bases to trimming and J lost 4 bases, with 14 bases between them. CDR3 DNA: TGTGCCAGTAGTCCTAGGGGCGGGGGCACTGAAGCTTTCTTT. Translation: CASSPRGGGTEAFF.

The genes are TRBV27 and TRBJ1-5; a weak D match, TRBD1 (6 bases). The length of the CDR3 is 14 residues. V gave up 5 bases and J gave up 1 base, with 9 bases separating them. The germline V gene has CDR1 MNHEY and CDR2 SMNVEV (reference sequence). The CDR3 region is CASSRQVSNQPQHF. CDR3 in DNA: TGTGCCAGCAGTCGACAGGTCAGCAATCAGCCCCAGCATTTT.

The chain employs TRBV4-2 and TRBJ2-1; the match to TRBD2 covers 9 bases. The CDR3 is 15 residues long. V was clipped by 1 base and J by 7 bases; unmatched bases: 5. From germline, CDR1 is LGHNA and CDR2 YNFKEQ. The CDR3 here is CASSQAPSGNNEQFF. CDR3 nucleotides: TGTGCCAGCAGCCAAGCTCCTAGCGGGAATAATGAGCAGTTCTTC.

This chain links TRBV7-9 with TRBJ2-2; the D is unclear. This CDR3 region has 16 residues. Germline V gene data show CDR1 as SEHNR and CDR2 as FQNEAQ (reference sequence). V lost 10 bases and J lost 6, with 24 bases in between. The CDR3 region is CATLGAYGEVAGELFF. The CDR3 DNA reads as TGTGCCACACTTGGCGCCTATGGAGAAGTAGCCGGGGAGCTGTTTTTT.

This clone was seen a single time. The chain carries TRBV5-5 and TRBJ2-7; tentative D call: TRBD2 (5 bases). The V end lost 4 bases, the J end lost 4 bases, and 6 bases lay between the germline ends. The V gene's germline CDR1 is SGHKS and CDR2 YYEKEE (reference sequence). CDR3 size: 11 residues. The CDR3 region has the DNA TGTGCCAGCAGCGAGCGGTACGAGCAGTACTTC. Amino acid sequence: CASSERYEQYF.

This chain joins TRBV11-2 and TRBJ1-3; D is uncertain. The germline V and J ends were trimmed by 8 bases and 0 bases, with 20 bases remaining between them. Per germline, CDR1 SGHAT and CDR2 FQNNGV. The CDR3 spans 17 residues. CDR3 bases: TGTGCCAGCGGGTCCCCGGTAGAAACTAGCTCTGGAAACACCATATATTTT. It translates to CASGSPVETSSGNTIYF.

The chain links TRBV6-1 to TRBJ2-7; TRBD1 is a possible D gene (6 bases). Trimming removed 8 bases at V and 2 bases at J, with 19 bases between. The length of the CDR3 is 15 residues. Germline lookup yields CDR1 MNHNS and CDR2 SASEGT. CDR3 bases: TGTGCCAGCGGGATGGGGGCAGGAGTCCCCTACGAGCAGTACTTC. This gives the protein CASGMGAGVPYEQYF.

The rearrangement links TRBV6-1 to TRBJ1-2, with 8 bases matching TRBD1. J lost 7 bases, V lost 8 bases, and 12 bases had no gene match. The V gene's germline CDR1 is MNHNS and CDR2 SASEGT. The CDR3 runs 14 residues. CDR3 bases: TGTGCCAGCTGGACAGGGCCCGGCGTCCTTGGCTACACCTTC. Amino acid sequence: CASWTGPGVLGYTF.

The chain joins TRBV19 to TRBJ2-1; TRBD2 aligns across 8 bases. The V gene end was trimmed by 4 bases and the J gene end by 7 bases; junction bases not matched to a gene: 15. Germline CDR1 and CDR2: LNHDA and SQIVND (reference sequence). The CDR3 is 17 amino acids. CDR3 nucleotide sequence: TGTGCCAGTAGTACGAGTAGTCGAGCGGGAGAGTGGAATGAGCAGTTCTTC. Translated: CASSTSSRAGEWNEQFF.

The chain employs TRBV18 and TRBJ1-1; D unclear. CDR3 length: 15 residues. The germline V gene encodes CDR1 KGHSH and CDR2 LQKENI. V lost 2 bases, J lost 0 bases, and 10 bases lay in between. The CDR3 region is CASSPGTNMNTEAFF. CDR3 in DNA: TGTGCCAGCTCACCAGGAACTAACATGAACACTGAAGCTTTCTTT.

This sequence joins TRBV4-1 and TRBJ2-7; 10 bases line up with TRBD2. This CDR3 contains 16 residues. Germline CDR1 reads MGHRA; CDR2 reads YSYEKL. V gave up 4 bases and J gave up 3 bases; unmatched junction bases: 9. CDR3 DNA: TGCGCCAGCAGCCCGCCGGGACTAGCGACAAACTACGAGCAGTACTTC. Translated, it gives CASSPPGLATNYEQYF.

The rearrangement joins TRBV11-2 to TRBJ1-2; the D is unclear. Germline-derived CDR1 and CDR2 are SGHAT and FQNNGV. Trimming pared 1 base from V and 1 base from J, leaving 10 bases between. CDR3 size: 15 residues. The CDR3 protein is CASSLGPGSNYGYTF. CDR3 DNA: TGTGCCAGCAGCTTAGGTCCCGGTAGTAACTATGGCTACACCTTC.

This clone was observed once. The rearrangement uses TRBV28 and TRBJ1-1, with 10 nucleotides matching TRBD1. Germline loops: CDR1 MDHEN, CDR2 SYDVKM. V trimming: 4 bases; J trimming: 3 bases; junction bases outside the gene matches: 11. This CDR3 contains 17 residues. For the CDR3, the DNA is TGTGCCAGCAGTTCAGCGATCAGACAGGGGGCGGACACTGAAGCTTTCTTT. This gives the protein CASSSAIRQGADTEAFF.